The 25 T cell receptor beta chains in this list originate from one sample, sequenced in a study of T-cell reconstitution after alpha-beta-depleted transplantation in children. Molecular barcoding with unique molecular identifiers was used for the TCRbeta library. One entry per CDR3 protein results from TCRdb running MiXCR on the PCR reads. The table lists hundreds of thousands of distinct CDR3 sequences, less than 15% of them singletons. Sequenced here: PBMCs, sampled before TCRalphabeta/CD19-depleted stem cell transplant. The receptors stem from a girl aged 2 to 9 with congenital amegakaryocytic thrombocytopenia, due to receive a stem cell transplant.

This clonotype was counted many times. V gene TRBV7-9 combines with J gene TRBJ2-3; possibly TRBD1 for D (6 bases). The germline V and J ends were trimmed by 0 bases and 6 bases, with 7 bases remaining between them. The CDR3 spans 13 residues. Germline CDR1 SEHNR, CDR2 FQNEAQ (reference sequence). Here the CDR3 reads CASSLARGDTQYF. CDR3 DNA: TGTGCCAGCAGCTTAGCGAGGGGGGATACGCAGTATTTT.

This clonotype was detected ten times or more. V usage is TRBV20-1 and J usage is TRBJ2-1; possible D gene TRBD2, 6 bases. The CDR3 is 14 residues long. Germline CDR1 is DFQATT and CDR2 is SNEGSKA (reference sequence). The V and J ends lost 2 bases and 4 bases respectively, with 12 bases between them. The CDR3: CSARRGTLYNEQFF. The CDR3 bases are TGCAGTGCTAGACGGGGGACTCTTTACAATGAGCAGTTCTTC.

The V call is TRBV20-1, the J call TRBJ2-5; weak D call: TRBD1 (5 bases). Per germline, CDR1 DFQATT and CDR2 SNEGSKA (reference sequence). The CDR3 totals 11 residues. CDR3 amino acids: CRPGSGETQYF. CDR3 in DNA: TGCAGGCCTGGGTCAGGGGAGACCCAGTACTTC.

The table lists this clonotype with many counts. This chain uses TRBV7-2 with TRBJ2-3; possibly TRBD1 for D (6 bases). Germline V CDR1 and CDR2: SGHTA, FQGNSA. V was clipped by 5 bases and J by 2 bases, with 17 bases between them. This CDR3 is 16 amino acids long. The CDR3 sequence is CASSPDGGWDTDTQYF. CDR3 nucleotides: TGTGCCAGCAGCCCAGATGGGGGCTGGGACACAGATACGCAGTATTTT.

A few counts support this clonotype. This chain connects TRBV7-9 to TRBJ2-3, with 7 bases aligning to TRBD2. This CDR3 region has 16 residues. Trimming at V came to 5 bases and at J to 4 bases, leaving 12 bases not matched to a gene. Germline lookup yields CDR1 SEHNR and CDR2 FQNEAQ (reference sequence). CDR3 DNA: TGTGCCAGCAGCCCAAGACTAGCCTTGGTACCAGATACGCAGTATTTT. Translating gives CASSPRLALVPDTQYF.

This clonotype showed up many times. The gene calls are TRBV5-1 and TRBJ2-3; TRBD2 matches 8 bases. The trim removed 0 bases at V and 1 base at J, leaving 1 base unmatched. Germline loops: CDR1 SGHRS, CDR2 YFSETQ. The CDR3 sequence is 15 residues long. Here the CDR3 DNA reads TGCGCCAGCAGCTTGGGAGCGGGAGGCACAGATACGCAGTATTTT. Protein: CASSLGAGGTDTQYF. The full variable domain, in which reference TRBV5-1 and TRBJ2-3 provide the parts outside the CDR3, is KAGVTQTPRYLIKTRGQQVTLSCSPISGHRSVSWYQQTPGQGLQFLFEYFSETQRNKGNFPGRFSGRQFSNSRSEMNVSTLELGDSALYLCASSLGAGGTDTQYFGPGTRLTVL.

About this clonotype: This clone may be a read error of a much larger clone one base away. The chain couples TRBV12-3 or TRBV12-4 to TRBJ2-5; D is uncertain. V was shortened by 3 bases and J by 3 bases, with 14 bases between the two germline ends. This CDR3 contains 15 residues. CDR3 nucleotides: TGTGCCAGCAGTTTTAATGTGGCCGAGGAAGAGACCCAGTACTTC. Residues: CASSFNVAEEETQYF.

This clonotype has ten or more counts. The chain has TRBV7-9 and TRBJ1-2; maybe TRBD1 (6 bases). This CDR3 has 13 amino acids. V lost 5 bases to trimming and J lost 5 bases, with 12 bases between them. Germline CDR1 is SEHNR and CDR2 is FQNEAQ (reference sequence). The CDR3 is CASSPDSRYGYTF. Written as DNA, the CDR3 is TGTGCCAGCAGCCCGGACAGTCGATATGGCTACACCTTC.

This clonotype was detected only a few times. The CDR3 nucleotides are TGTGCCACCAGCACGCCGGGGACAGTGCAGACAGATACGCAGTATTTT. Translating it yields CATSTPGTVQTDTQYF. V usage is TRBV15 and J usage is TRBJ2-3; 7 bases are shared with TRBD1. Germline V lookup: CDR1 LNHNV, CDR2 YYDKDF (reference sequence). Trimming at V came to 4 bases and at J to 3 bases, leaving 10 bases not matched to a gene. The CDR3 is 16 residues long.

The CDR3 region is CASRLDRNYSPLHF. CDR3 bases: TGCGCCAGCAGACTGGACAGAAATTATTCACCCCTCCACTTT. V and J are TRBV5-1 and TRBJ1-6; D perhaps matches TRBD1 (6 bases). The CDR3 length is 14 residues. Trimming shortened V by 5 bases and J by 8 bases, and 14 bases separated the two germline ends. The germline V gene has CDR1 SGHRS and CDR2 YFSETQ.

This clonotype was recorded many times. The chain uses TRBV5-1 and TRBJ1-1; unclear D gene. From germline, CDR1 is SGHRS and CDR2 YFSETQ. Trimming shortened V by 0 bases and J by 10 bases, and 13 bases separated the two germline ends. CDR3 length equals 13 residues. The CDR3 DNA follows: TGCGCCAGCAGCTTGGCCGAGGGTTGTCCAGCTTTCTTT. This translates into CASSLAEGCPAFF.

The rearrangement uses TRBV20-1 and TRBJ2-7; TRBD1 might be the D (5 bases). The germline V and J ends were trimmed by 0 bases and 4 bases, with 16 bases remaining between them. The CDR3 is 15 residues long. Germline CDR1 and CDR2: DFQATT and SNEGSKA (reference sequence). In DNA form, the CDR3 reads TGCAGTGCTAGAGACGAAAACAGGCCGGAATACGAGCAGTACTTC. This sequence encodes CSARDENRPEYEQYF.

This chain uses TRBV7-8 with TRBJ2-4; the D is unclear. Germline V lookup: CDR1 SGHVS, CDR2 FQNEAQ. The CDR3 sequence is 15 residues long. V lost 5 bases, J lost 3 bases, and 14 bases lay in between. In DNA, the CDR3 is TGTGCCAGCAGCCTTTCGACTGGGGACAAAAACATTCAGTACTTC. Translation: CASSLSTGDKNIQYF.

This clonotype was seen many times. The chain employs TRBV12-3 or TRBV12-4 and TRBJ2-7, with D possibly being TRBD1 (6 bases). V was clipped by 7 bases and J by 3 bases, with 16 bases between them. The length of the CDR3 is 14 residues. CDR3 loop: CASNLDSRGYEQYF. The CDR3 DNA is TGTGCCAGCAACCTGGACTCCAGGGGCTACGAGCAGTACTTC.

This clonotype was counted a few times. The genes are TRBV20-1 and TRBJ2-3; TRBD2 is a possible D gene (7 bases). This CDR3 region has 15 residues. Germline-derived CDR1 and CDR2 are DFQATT and SNEGSKA (reference sequence). Trimming shortened V by 6 bases and J by 4 bases, and 20 bases separated the two germline ends. CDR3 bases: TGCAGTGCCACGCTTCTTGGGGGGGGGCCAGATACGCAGTATTTT. Protein sequence: CSATLLGGGPDTQYF.

This clonotype was recorded a few times. The chain has TRBV4-2 and TRBJ2-7; D unclear. The CDR3 is made up of 15 amino acids. Germline assignment: CDR1 LGHNA and CDR2 YNFKEQ. The V gene lost 1 base and the J gene lost 0 bases, with 10 bases spanning the gap. CDR3 region: CASSQGPAVSYEQYF. In DNA, the CDR3 is TGTGCCAGCAGCCAAGGTCCTGCCGTCTCCTACGAGCAGTACTTC.

This clonotype was observed a handful of times. The chain is built from TRBV20-1 and TRBJ2-1; 7 nucleotides line up with TRBD2. CDR1 is DFQATT, CDR2 SNEGSKA, per germline (reference sequence). The CDR3 sequence is 12 residues long. Written as DNA, the CDR3 is TGCACCTGGGGAGGGGCCTACAATGAGCAGTTCTTC. This translates into CTWGGAYNEQFF.

This clonotype was recorded at least ten times. This chain joins TRBV20-1 and TRBJ2-1; TRBD2 matches at 10 bases. Unmatched junction bases numbered 7, after V lost 3 bases and J lost 2 bases. CDR3 length: 16 residues. The V gene's germline CDR1 is DFQATT and CDR2 SNEGSKA (reference sequence). CDR3 in amino acids: CSASVLAGVTYNEQFF. As DNA, the CDR3 is TGCAGTGCTAGTGTGCTAGCGGGAGTTACCTACAATGAGCAGTTCTTC.

The chain employs TRBV5-1 and TRBJ2-3, with D unresolved. V gave up 2 bases and J gave up 6 bases, with 16 bases separating them. The CDR3 extends over 15 amino acids. Germline CDR1 is SGHRS and CDR2 is YFSETQ. CDR3 coding DNA: TGCGCCAGCAGCTTAAGAGTTGAAGGGTCGGATACGCAGTATTTT. This sequence encodes CASSLRVEGSDTQYF.

A few counts support this clonotype. The chain uses TRBV6-2 or TRBV6-3 and TRBJ2-1; TRBD2 matches 10 bases. The length of the CDR3 is 16 residues. V trimming: 7 bases; J trimming: 3 bases; junction bases outside the gene matches: 9. From germline, CDR1 is MNHEY and CDR2 SVGEGT. DNA of the CDR3: TGTGCCAGCACCTGGGCTCTAGCGGGAGTCTACAATGAGCAGTTCTTC. Protein product: CASTWALAGVYNEQFF.

This clonotype was picked up a small number of times. The chain recombines TRBV21-1 with TRBJ1-5. TRBV21-1 constitutes a pseudogene. This CDR3 region has 17 residues. The CDR3 region is CASSKEGFPNSNQPQHF. The DNA of the CDR3 is TGTGCCAGCAGCAAAGAAGGGTTCCCAAATAGCAATCAGCCCCAGCATTTT.

This clonotype was observed a few times. Germline is not matched at one junction end, which may reflect a read error. The chain joins TRBV20-1 to TRBJ2-5, with a weak D call TRBD2 (5 bases). Germline V gene data show CDR1 as DFQATT and CDR2 as SNEGSKA (reference sequence). The CDR3 is 17 amino acids. Here the CDR3 DNA reads TGCTGTGCTAGAGAGGCGGGCCGTTCTAGCAGAAAAGAGACCCAGTACTTC. It specifies CCAREAGRSSRKETQYF.

This chain links TRBV6-1 with TRBJ1-1; D perhaps matches TRBD1 (5 bases). Trimming removed 6 bases at V and 1 base at J, with 15 bases between. This CDR3 is built from 15 residues. Germline loops: CDR1 MNHNS, CDR2 SASEGT. The CDR3 DNA is TGTGCCAGCAGCCCTTCGGGGCCCAAGAACACTGAAGCTTTCTTT. Translating gives CASSPSGPKNTEAFF.

Turning to this clonotype: This could be a read error, since a much larger clone is one nucleotide away. The V gene is TRBV29-1, the J gene TRBJ2-1, with TRBD2 identical over 10 bases. The V gene's germline CDR1 is SQVTM and CDR2 ANQGSEA. The CDR3 extends over 17 amino acids. Trimming removed 4 bases from V and 7 bases from J; junction bases left unmatched: 16. CDR3 protein: CSVVGLAGASVMNEQFF. DNA for the CDR3: TGCAGCGTTGTTGGTCTAGCGGGAGCTTCTGTCATGAATGAGCAGTTCTTC.

In its sample, this clonotype was seen a few times. J is TRBJ2-2 and V is TRBV6-5; 10 bases fit TRBD2. Trimming at V came to 8 bases and at J to 5 bases, leaving 11 bases not matched to a gene. Per germline, CDR1 MNHEY and CDR2 SVGAGI. The CDR3 covers 16 residues. CDR3 bases: TGTGCCAGCGTTGGGCTAGCGGGAGTAAGGACCGGGGAGCTGTTTTTT. This encodes CASVGLAGVRTGELFF.